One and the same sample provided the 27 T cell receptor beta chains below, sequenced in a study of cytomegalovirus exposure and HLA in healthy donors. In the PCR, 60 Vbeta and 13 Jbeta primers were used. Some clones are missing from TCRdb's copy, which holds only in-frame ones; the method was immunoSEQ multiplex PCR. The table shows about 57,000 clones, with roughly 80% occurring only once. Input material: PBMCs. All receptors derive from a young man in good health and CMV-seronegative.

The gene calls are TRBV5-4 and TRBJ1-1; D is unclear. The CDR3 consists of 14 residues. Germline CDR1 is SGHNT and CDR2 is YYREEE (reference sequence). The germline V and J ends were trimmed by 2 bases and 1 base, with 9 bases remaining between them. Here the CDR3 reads CASSLWGANTEAFF. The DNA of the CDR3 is TGTGCCAGCAGCTTATGGGGAGCGAACACTGAAGCTTTCTTT.

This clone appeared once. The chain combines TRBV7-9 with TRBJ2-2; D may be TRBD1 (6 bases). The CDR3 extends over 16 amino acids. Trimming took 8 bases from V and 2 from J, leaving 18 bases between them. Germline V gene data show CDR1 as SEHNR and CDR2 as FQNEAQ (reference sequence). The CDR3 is CASPREGTHNTGELFF. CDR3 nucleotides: TGTGCCAGCCCCCGAGAGGGGACACATAACACCGGGGAGCTGTTTTTT. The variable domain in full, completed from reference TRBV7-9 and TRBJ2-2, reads DTGVSQNPRHKITKRGQNVTFRCDPISEHNRLYWYRQTLGQGPEFLTYFQNEAQLEKSRLLSDRFSAERPKGSFSTLEIQRTEQGDSAMYLCASPREGTHNTGELFFGEGSRLTVL.

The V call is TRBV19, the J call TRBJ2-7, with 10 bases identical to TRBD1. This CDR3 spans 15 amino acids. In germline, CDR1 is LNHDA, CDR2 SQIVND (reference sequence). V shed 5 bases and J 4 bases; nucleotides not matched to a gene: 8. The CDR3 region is CASSVGQGGSYEQYF. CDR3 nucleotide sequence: TGTGCCAGTAGTGTCGGACAGGGGGGGTCTTACGAGCAGTACTTC.

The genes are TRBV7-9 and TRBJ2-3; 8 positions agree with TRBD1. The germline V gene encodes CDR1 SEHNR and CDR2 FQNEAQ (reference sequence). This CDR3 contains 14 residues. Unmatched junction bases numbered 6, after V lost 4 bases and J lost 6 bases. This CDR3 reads CASSWAGGADTQYF. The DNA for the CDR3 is TGTGCCAGCAGCTGGGCAGGGGGCGCGGATACGCAGTATTTT. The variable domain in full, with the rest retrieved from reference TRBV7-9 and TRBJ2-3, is DTGVSQNPRHKITKRGQNVTFRCDPISEHNRLYWYRQTLGQGPEFLTYFQNEAQLEKSRLLSDRFSAERPKGSFSTLEIQRTEQGDSAMYLCASSWAGGADTQYFGPGTRLTVL.

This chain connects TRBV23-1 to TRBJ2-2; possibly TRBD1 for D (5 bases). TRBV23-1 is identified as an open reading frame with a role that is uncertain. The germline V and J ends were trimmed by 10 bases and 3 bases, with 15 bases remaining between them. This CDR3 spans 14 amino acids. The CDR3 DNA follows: TGCGCCACCCCACAGGTTAAGGACACCGGGGAGCTGTTTTTT. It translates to CATPQVKDTGELFF.

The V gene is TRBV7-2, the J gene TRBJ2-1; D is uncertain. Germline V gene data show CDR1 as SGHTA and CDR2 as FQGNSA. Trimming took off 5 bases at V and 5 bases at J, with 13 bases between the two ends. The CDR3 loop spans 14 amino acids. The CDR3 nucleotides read TGTGCCAGCAGCCCCGTTGGCCCAAACAATGAGCAGTTCTTC. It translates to CASSPVGPNNEQFF.

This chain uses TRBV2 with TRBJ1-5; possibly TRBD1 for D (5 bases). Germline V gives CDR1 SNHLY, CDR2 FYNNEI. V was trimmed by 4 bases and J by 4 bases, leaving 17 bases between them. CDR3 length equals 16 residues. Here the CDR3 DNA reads TGTGCCAGCAGTGTCTGGTTGGGGGGGGAGAATCAGCCCCAGCATTTT. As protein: CASSVWLGGENQPQHF.

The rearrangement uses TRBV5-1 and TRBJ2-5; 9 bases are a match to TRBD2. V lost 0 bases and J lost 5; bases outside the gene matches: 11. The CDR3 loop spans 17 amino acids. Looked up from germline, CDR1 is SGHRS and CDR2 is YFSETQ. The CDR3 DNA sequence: TGCGCCAGCAGCTTGGCCGGAAGTAGCGGGGGCCGGGAGACCCAGTACTTC. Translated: CASSLAGSSGGRETQYF.

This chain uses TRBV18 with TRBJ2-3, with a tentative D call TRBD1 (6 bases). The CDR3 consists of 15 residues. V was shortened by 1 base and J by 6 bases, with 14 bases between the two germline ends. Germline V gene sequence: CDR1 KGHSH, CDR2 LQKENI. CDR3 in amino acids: CASSPRSETGDTQYF. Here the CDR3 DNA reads TGTGCCAGCTCACCACGGTCCGAGACAGGTGATACGCAGTATTTT.

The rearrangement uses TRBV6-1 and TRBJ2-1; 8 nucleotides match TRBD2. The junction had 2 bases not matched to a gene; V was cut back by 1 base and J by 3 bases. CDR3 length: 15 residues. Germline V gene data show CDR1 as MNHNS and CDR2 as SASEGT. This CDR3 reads CASSEGSGGYNEQFF. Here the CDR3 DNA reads TGTGCCAGCAGTGAAGGAAGCGGGGGCTACAATGAGCAGTTCTTC.

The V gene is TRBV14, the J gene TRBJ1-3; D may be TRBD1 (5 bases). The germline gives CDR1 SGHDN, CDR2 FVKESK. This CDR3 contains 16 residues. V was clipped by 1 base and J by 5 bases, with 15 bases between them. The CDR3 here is CASSQAGGGSRNTIYF. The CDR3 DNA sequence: TGTGCCAGCAGCCAAGCGGGGGGAGGGAGTCGAAACACCATATATTTT.

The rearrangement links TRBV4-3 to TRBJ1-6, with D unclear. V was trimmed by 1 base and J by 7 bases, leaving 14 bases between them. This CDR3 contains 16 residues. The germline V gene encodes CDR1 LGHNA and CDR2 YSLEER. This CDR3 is CASSQGRAGRNSPLHF. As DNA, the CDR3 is TGCGCCAGCAGCCAAGGTCGTGCAGGCCGGAATTCACCCCTCCACTTT.

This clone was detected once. DNA of the CDR3: TGTGCCACCGGCGGGCGCGGAGATACGCAGTATTTT. Protein: CATGGRGDTQYF. V gene TRBV7-2 combines with J gene TRBJ2-3; TRBD2 is a possible D gene (5 bases). This CDR3 contains 12 residues. V gave up 10 bases and J gave up 5 bases, with 13 bases separating them. The V gene's germline CDR1 is SGHTA and CDR2 FQGNSA.

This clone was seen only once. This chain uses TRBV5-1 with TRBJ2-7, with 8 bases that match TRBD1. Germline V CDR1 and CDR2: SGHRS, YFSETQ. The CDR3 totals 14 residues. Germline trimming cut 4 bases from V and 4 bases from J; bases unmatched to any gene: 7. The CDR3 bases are TGCGCCAGCAGCGGGGGGACAGGATGGTACGAGCAGTACTTC. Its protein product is CASSGGTGWYEQYF.

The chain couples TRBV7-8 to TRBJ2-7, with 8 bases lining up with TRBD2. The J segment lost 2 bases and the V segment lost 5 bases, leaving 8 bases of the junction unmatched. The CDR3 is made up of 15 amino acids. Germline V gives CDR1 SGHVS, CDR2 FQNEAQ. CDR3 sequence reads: CASSEHRGGPYEQYF. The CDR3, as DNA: TGTGCCAGCAGCGAACACCGGGGGGGACCCTACGAGCAGTACTTC.

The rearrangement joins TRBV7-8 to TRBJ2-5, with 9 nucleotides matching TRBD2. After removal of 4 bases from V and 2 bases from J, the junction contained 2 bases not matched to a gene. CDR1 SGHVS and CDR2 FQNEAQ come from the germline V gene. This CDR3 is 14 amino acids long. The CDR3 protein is CASSSLAGQETQYF. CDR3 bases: TGTGCCAGCAGCTCTCTAGCGGGGCAAGAGACCCAGTACTTC.

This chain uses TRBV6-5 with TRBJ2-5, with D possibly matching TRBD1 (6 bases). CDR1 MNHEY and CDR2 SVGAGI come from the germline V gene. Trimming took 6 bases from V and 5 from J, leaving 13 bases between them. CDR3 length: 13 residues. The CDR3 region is CASSPPGVETQYF. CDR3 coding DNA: TGTGCCAGCAGCCCCCCAGGGGTGGAGACCCAGTACTTC.

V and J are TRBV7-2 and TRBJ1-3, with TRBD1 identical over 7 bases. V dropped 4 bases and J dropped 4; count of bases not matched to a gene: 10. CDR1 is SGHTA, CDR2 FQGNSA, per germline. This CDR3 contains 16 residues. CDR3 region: CASSSTTGVGGNTIYF. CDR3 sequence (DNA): TGTGCCAGCAGCTCGACTACAGGGGTGGGCGGAAACACCATATATTTT.

This chain's CDR3 is CASSLLTGHNSPLHF. The CDR3 DNA reads TGTGCCAGCAGCCTACTTACAGGGCACAATTCACCCCTCCACTTT. The gene calls are TRBV7-2 and TRBJ1-6; maybe TRBD1 (6 bases). Germline CDR1 SGHTA, CDR2 FQGNSA. V lost 5 bases, J lost 7 bases, and 15 bases lay in between. The CDR3 is made up of 15 amino acids.

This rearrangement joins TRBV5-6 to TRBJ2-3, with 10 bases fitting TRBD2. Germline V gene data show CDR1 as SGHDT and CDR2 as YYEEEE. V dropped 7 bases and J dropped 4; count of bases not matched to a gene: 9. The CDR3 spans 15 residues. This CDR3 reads CASGPSSGGADTQYF. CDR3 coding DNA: TGTGCCAGCGGCCCCTCTAGCGGGGGTGCAGATACGCAGTATTTT.

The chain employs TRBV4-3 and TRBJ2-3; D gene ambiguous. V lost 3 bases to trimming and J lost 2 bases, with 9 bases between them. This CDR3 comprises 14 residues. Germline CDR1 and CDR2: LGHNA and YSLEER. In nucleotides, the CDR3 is TGCGCCAGCAGCCACCCCGCGATCACAGATACGCAGTATTTT. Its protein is CASSHPAITDTQYF.

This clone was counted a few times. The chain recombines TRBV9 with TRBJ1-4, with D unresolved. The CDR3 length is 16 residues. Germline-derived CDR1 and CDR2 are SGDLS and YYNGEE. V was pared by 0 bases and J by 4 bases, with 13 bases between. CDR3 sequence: CASSVAGESYNEKLFF. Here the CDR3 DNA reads TGTGCCAGCAGCGTAGCAGGCGAAAGCTATAATGAAAAACTGTTTTTT.

DNA for the CDR3: TGTGCCAGCAGCCTCCGGGGTCCCGGTGAAGCTTTCTTT. This encodes CASSLRGPGEAFF. V is TRBV7-2 and J is TRBJ1-1; D remains ambiguous. The germline V and J ends were trimmed by 5 bases and 7 bases, with 14 bases remaining between them. The CDR3 has 13 residues. The germline V gene encodes CDR1 SGHTA and CDR2 FQGNSA.

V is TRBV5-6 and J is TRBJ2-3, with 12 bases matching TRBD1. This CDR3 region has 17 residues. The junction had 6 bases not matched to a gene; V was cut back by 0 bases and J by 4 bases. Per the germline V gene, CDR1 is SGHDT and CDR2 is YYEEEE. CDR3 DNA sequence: TGTGCCAGCAGCTTGGCCTCCGGGACAGGGGGCGCAGATACGCAGTATTTT. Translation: CASSLASGTGGADTQYF.

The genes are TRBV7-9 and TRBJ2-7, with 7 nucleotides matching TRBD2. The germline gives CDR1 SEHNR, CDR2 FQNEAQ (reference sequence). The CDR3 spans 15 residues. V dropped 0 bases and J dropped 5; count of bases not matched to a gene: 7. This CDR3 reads CASSLAGGEAHEQYF. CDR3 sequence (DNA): TGTGCCAGCAGCTTAGCTGGGGGGGAGGCCCACGAGCAGTACTTC.

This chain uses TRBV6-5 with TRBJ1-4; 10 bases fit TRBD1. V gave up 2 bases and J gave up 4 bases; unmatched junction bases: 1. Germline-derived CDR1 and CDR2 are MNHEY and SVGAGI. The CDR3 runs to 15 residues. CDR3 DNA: TGTGCCAGCAGTTACGGGACAGGGGATAATGAAAAACTGTTTTTT. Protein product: CASSYGTGDNEKLFF.

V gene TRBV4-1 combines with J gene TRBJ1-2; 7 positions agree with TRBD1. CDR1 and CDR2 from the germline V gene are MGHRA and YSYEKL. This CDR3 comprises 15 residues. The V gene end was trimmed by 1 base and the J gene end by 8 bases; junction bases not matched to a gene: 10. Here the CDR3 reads CASSQGTGFTGGYTF. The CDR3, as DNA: TGCGCCAGCAGCCAAGGGACAGGCTTTACGGGAGGCTACACCTTC.